The 19 T cell receptor beta chains below come from one sample, sequenced in a study of blood T cell repertoires in COVID-19. Assay: immunoSEQ multiplex PCR; the TCRdb copy retains only in-frame clones and omits some. Among roughly 220,000 clones, around 84% were seen once, and the ten largest hold less than 6.5%. Sequencing used peripheral blood. These receptors all come from a woman aged 55-75 years who had recovered from COVID-19.

The CDR3 DNA follows: TGCGCCAGCAGCCAGGGACAGAACACCGGGGAGCTGTTTTTT. This encodes CASSQGQNTGELFF. The rearrangement links TRBV5-1 to TRBJ2-2, with a weak D call TRBD1 (6 bases). CDR3 length equals 14 residues. Between the trimmed V and J ends, which lost 4 bases and 1 base, there was a span of 8 bases. In germline, CDR1 is SGHRS, CDR2 YFSETQ.

The chain joins TRBV6-2 or TRBV6-3 to TRBJ2-7; TRBD1 might be the D (5 bases). Trimming took off 0 bases at V and 0 bases at J, with 15 bases between the two ends. CDR1 and CDR2 from the germline V gene are MNHEY and SVGEGT. The CDR3 is 17 residues long. CDR3 in amino acids: CASSYSTAGPSSYEQYF. In nucleotides, the CDR3 is TGTGCCAGCAGTTACTCGACAGCAGGACCCTCCTCCTACGAGCAGTACTTC.

The chain combines TRBV5-5 with TRBJ2-1; a weak D match, TRBD2 (5 bases). There are 11 residues in the CDR3. V was shortened by 2 bases and J by 10 bases, with 7 bases between the two germline ends. From germline, CDR1 is SGHKS and CDR2 YYEKEE (reference sequence). This chain's CDR3 is CASSFTREQFF. The DNA for the CDR3 is TGTGCCAGCAGCTTTACTAGAGAGCAGTTCTTC.

The V call is TRBV7-6, the J call TRBJ2-3; TRBD2 might be the D (6 bases). V lost 3 bases, J lost 2 bases, and 15 bases lay in between. Germline lookup yields CDR1 SGHVS and CDR2 FNYEAQ. The CDR3 runs to 16 residues. The CDR3 region is CASSLGPGLHTDTQYF. The CDR3 nucleotides are TGTGCCAGCAGCTTGGGCCCGGGACTTCACACAGATACGCAGTATTTT.

V is TRBV7-2 and J is TRBJ2-5, with 8 bases lining up with TRBD1. Germline CDR1 is SGHTA and CDR2 is FQGNSA. V gave up 5 bases and J gave up 5 bases; unmatched junction bases: 7. The CDR3 covers 14 residues. The CDR3 bases are TGTGCCAGCAGCCGGACAGGGATTGGGGAGACCCAGTACTTC. Its protein is CASSRTGIGETQYF.

This rearrangement joins TRBV7-3 to TRBJ2-5, with D maybe TRBD1 (6 bases). CDR1 and CDR2 (germline): SGHTA, FQGTGA. Trimming pared 5 bases from V and 5 bases from J, leaving 12 bases between. CDR3 length: 13 residues. The CDR3 region has the DNA TGTGCCAGCAGCCAACAGGGATCCGAGACCCAGTACTTC. This codes for CASSQQGSETQYF.

The chain links TRBV5-1 to TRBJ2-2; 7 bases are a match to TRBD1. Trimming at V came to 7 bases and at J to 3 bases, leaving 9 bases not matched to a gene. CDR1 SGHRS and CDR2 YFSETQ come from the germline V gene. This CDR3 has 15 residues. CDR3 in amino acids: CASRTGDRDTGELFF. In DNA, the CDR3 is TGCGCCAGCCGAACAGGGGATAGGGACACCGGGGAGCTGTTTTTT.

The rearrangement uses TRBV5-1 and TRBJ2-7, with 9 positions matching TRBD1. Germline V gene sequence: CDR1 SGHRS, CDR2 YFSETQ. The junction had 5 bases not matched to a gene; V was cut back by 2 bases and J by 2 bases. This CDR3 spans 15 amino acids. The chain's CDR3 is CASSLTGTGPYEQYF. The CDR3 nucleotides read TGCGCCAGCAGCTTAACCGGGACAGGGCCCTACGAGCAGTACTTC.

A word on this clone: One end of the junction varies from germline; a read error may be responsible. This sequence joins TRBV6-6 and TRBJ1-2; the match to TRBD1 covers 7 bases. Germline-derived CDR1 and CDR2 are MNHNY and SVGAGI (reference sequence). CDR3 size: 13 residues. CDR3 sequence reads: CANSYVTGHGYTF. Here the CDR3 DNA reads TGTGCCAACAGTTACGTGACAGGGCATGGCTACACCTTC.

The V call is TRBV9, the J call TRBJ1-2; 9 bases map to TRBD1. Losses at the gene ends were 4 bases for V and 5 bases for J; bases not matched to a gene: 15. The CDR3 covers 17 residues. The V gene's germline CDR1 is SGDLS and CDR2 YYNGEE. CDR3 sequence (DNA): TGTGCCAGCAGCCCTACTGCGGGACAGGGTAGGGGGTATGGCTACACCTTC. It codes for CASSPTAGQGRGYGYTF.

The chain carries TRBV7-3 and TRBJ2-2; TRBD2 matches 10 bases. Germline values: CDR1 SGHTA, CDR2 FQGTGA. This CDR3 spans 18 amino acids. V was pared by 2 bases and J by 1 base, with 7 bases of the junction left unmatched. DNA of the CDR3: TGTGCCAGCAGCTTACTAGTAGCGGGGGGCCGGAACACCGGGGAGCTGTTTTTT. This sequence encodes CASSLLVAGGRNTGELFF.

V usage is TRBV28 and J usage is TRBJ2-7, with TRBD1 matching 8 bases. V was clipped by 5 bases and J by 1 base; unmatched bases: 10. The CDR3 loop spans 16 amino acids. From germline, CDR1 is MDHEN and CDR2 SYDVKM. CDR3 residues: CASSRLTGEGSYEQYF. The CDR3 DNA reads TGTGCCAGCAGTAGATTGACAGGGGAAGGATCCTACGAGCAGTACTTC.

DNA for the CDR3: TGCAGCGTTGCGATTGTAGCGGGGGACCGACAATATACCCAGTACTTC. The encoded protein is CSVAIVAGDRQYTQYF. This chain links TRBV29-1 with TRBJ2-5; the match to TRBD2 covers 9 bases. The CDR3 contains 16 residues. The ends lost 4 bases at V and 8 bases at J; junction bases unmatched: 17. Germline values: CDR1 SQVTM, CDR2 ANQGSEA.

This chain links TRBV14 with TRBJ2-7; 9 bases agree with TRBD2. J was trimmed by 7 bases and V by 4 bases; bases with no gene match: 8. Germline assignment: CDR1 SGHDN and CDR2 FVKESK. CDR3 length: 14 residues. The CDR3 spells CASSRLAGSREQYF. The CDR3 nucleotides read TGTGCCAGCAGCCGGCTAGCGGGGTCCCGGGAGCAGTACTTC.

V gene TRBV2 combines with J gene TRBJ2-3; 13 bases map to TRBD2. Germline lookup yields CDR1 SNHLY and CDR2 FYNNEI. The CDR3 sequence is 20 residues long. J lost 0 bases, V lost 4 bases, and 13 bases had no gene match. CDR3 DNA sequence: TGTGCCAGCAGTGCCAACCGCGGGACTAGCGGGGTTAGGAGCACAGATACGCAGTATTTT. Translation: CASSANRGTSGVRSTDTQYF.

The rearrangement uses TRBV6-6 and TRBJ2-3, with a tentative D call TRBD2 (5 bases). Germline values: CDR1 MNHNY, CDR2 SVGAGI (reference sequence). V lost 6 bases and J 2 bases, leaving 12 bases between the germline ends. This CDR3 spans 14 amino acids. The CDR3 sequence: CASSLATPTDTQYF. DNA of the CDR3: TGTGCCAGCAGCTTAGCGACCCCCACAGATACGCAGTATTTT.

The chain joins TRBV2 to TRBJ2-1; tentatively, D is TRBD2 (6 bases). The CDR3 spans 15 residues. Germline V gene lookup returns CDR1 SNHLY and CDR2 FYNNEI. The germline V and J ends were trimmed by 6 bases and 2 bases, with 14 bases remaining between them. CDR3 sequence (DNA): TGTGCCAGCAGGGGGGACTCCCTCACCTACAATGAGCAGTTCTTC. This gives the protein CASRGDSLTYNEQFF. Using reference TRBV2 and TRBJ2-1 for the parts outside the CDR3, the full variable domain is EPEVTQTPSHQVTQMGQEVILRCVPISNHLYFYWYRQILGQKVEFLVSFYNNEISEKSEIFDDQFSVERPDGSNFTLKIRSTKLEDSAMYFCASRGDSLTYNEQFFGPGTRLTVL.

V and J are TRBV16 and TRBJ1-3, with TRBD1 matching 8 bases. Germline assignment: CDR1 KGHSY and CDR2 FQNENV. V shed 0 bases and J 3 bases; nucleotides not matched to a gene: 4. The CDR3 totals 16 residues. As DNA, the CDR3 is TGTGCCAGCAGCCAATCCGGACAGGGCCTTGGAAACACCATATATTTT. Translating gives CASSQSGQGLGNTIYF.

This clone showed up just once. The gene calls are TRBV27 and TRBJ1-2; weak D call: TRBD1 (5 bases). The germline V gene has CDR1 MNHEY and CDR2 SMNVEV (reference sequence). Deletions cut 7 bases from V and 5 bases from J, with 14 bases between. The CDR3 is made up of 13 amino acids. Written as DNA, the CDR3 is TGTGCCAGCAAAAGCCAGGGTGTGTATGGCTACACCTTC. This gives the protein CASKSQGVYGYTF.